Described below is a single TCR beta chain sequence and its context. Its matching antigen is unknown. The junction does not match germline at one end; this may be a read error. RNA, once extracted, was reverse transcribed into cDNA for use as the sequencing template. The assay was immunoSEQ multiplex PCR, and TCRdb's table has in-frame clones only and misses some. The data contain 120,000 to 150,000 clones, approximately 60% of them singletons. The data belong to a study of CD8+ T cells in alopecia areata. Study-level results: Sequencing of scalp samples also captures resident alphabeta T cells of normal skin.

This receptor was identified in a human donor in good health. The sequencing input was CD8+ T cells sorted from blood.

The CDR3 coding sequence is TGTGCCCGCAGCCGAGGTACAGGGGGGGGCCCCCAAGAGACCCAGTACTTC. The encoded protein is CARSRGTGGGPQETQYF. The rearrangement joins TRBV5-6 to TRBJ2-5, with D possibly TRBD1 on 8 matching bases. Germline lookup yields CDR1 SGHDT and CDR2 YYEEEE. This CDR3 spans 17 amino acids. Supplemented by reference TRBV5-6 and TRBJ2-5, the full variable domain reads DAGVTQSPTHLIKTRGQQVTLRCSPKSGHDTVSWYQQALGQGPQFIFQYYEEEERQRGNFPDRFSGHQFPNYSSELNVNALLLGDSALYLCARSRGTGGGPQETQYFGPGTRLLVL.